The clone carrying this TCR beta chain was counted a single time. Enrollees, 18 to 89 years old, lived in approximately 25 US areas. V dropped 5 bases and J dropped 1 base, with 17 bases sitting between them. CDR1 SQVTM and CDR2 ANQGSEA come from the germline V gene. The CDR3 is made up of 15 amino acids. This entry is derived from a study of blood T cell repertoires in COVID-19. Background on the study: Spain, Italy and the United States supplied samples that represented acute and convalescent COVID-19.

Sequencing was performed with immunoSEQ multiplex PCR; in TCRdb, only in-frame clones are kept and a portion is missing. The sample lists some 200,000 clones, 80% to 90% seen once, with about 9.4% in the top ten. The TCR sequence derives from a man between 18 and 35 years old with acute COVID-19. The chain joins TRBV29-1 to TRBJ1-2, with a tentative D call TRBD1 (6 bases). The sample comprised PBMCs or T cells enriched from blood (not recorded which). The CDR3 region is CSVPEPTGSNYGYTF. The CDR3 nucleotides are TGCAGCGTTCCGGAACCCACAGGGAGTAACTATGGCTACACCTTC. Filled out from reference TRBV29-1 and TRBJ1-2, the complete variable domain reads SAVISQKPSRDICQRGTSLTIQCQVDSQVTMMFWYRQQPGQSLTLIATANQGSEATYESGFVIDKFPISRPNLTFSTLTVSNMSPEDSSIYLCSVPEPTGSNYGYTFGSGTRLTVV.